The 2 T cell receptor beta chains in this list originate from one sample, sequenced in a study of human T cells and chemical hapten exposure. The time point is: patch test 2, 6 weeks after DPC sensitization. Treatment specified: therapeutic diphenylcyclopropenone sensitization with weekly scalp DPC. Whole blood that had not been fractionated was the source of extracted total RNA. MiXCR, applied by TCRdb to the RACE reads, yields one record per CDR3 protein. The sample shows roughly 40,000 distinct CDR3 sequences, more than 9% of them seen only once. The specimen was whole blood, collected in connection with sensitization to the hapten diphenylcyclopropenone (DPC). These receptors came from a woman younger than 45 with alopecia areata. Some clones in this sample may be carry-over from other donors' samples.

The gene calls are TRBV6-2 or TRBV6-3 and TRBJ2-5; 13 bases are a match to TRBD2. With 0 bases clipped from V and 5 bases from J, the junction kept 0 bases outside the gene matches. In germline, CDR1 is MNHEY, CDR2 SVGEGT. CDR3 length: 15 amino acids. The CDR3 is CASSYSTSGGETQYF. The DNA of the CDR3 is TGTGCCAGCAGTTACTCGACTAGCGGGGGGGAGACCCAGTACTTC.

This clonotype was detected a few times. The chain employs TRBV28 and TRBJ2-5; D uncertain. Per the germline V gene, CDR1 is MDHEN and CDR2 is SYDVKM. There are 11 residues in the CDR3. V was pared by 7 bases and J by 3 bases, with 6 bases between. CDR3 region: CASTREETQYF. The DNA of the CDR3 is TGTGCCAGCACCCGAGAAGAGACCCAGTACTTC.